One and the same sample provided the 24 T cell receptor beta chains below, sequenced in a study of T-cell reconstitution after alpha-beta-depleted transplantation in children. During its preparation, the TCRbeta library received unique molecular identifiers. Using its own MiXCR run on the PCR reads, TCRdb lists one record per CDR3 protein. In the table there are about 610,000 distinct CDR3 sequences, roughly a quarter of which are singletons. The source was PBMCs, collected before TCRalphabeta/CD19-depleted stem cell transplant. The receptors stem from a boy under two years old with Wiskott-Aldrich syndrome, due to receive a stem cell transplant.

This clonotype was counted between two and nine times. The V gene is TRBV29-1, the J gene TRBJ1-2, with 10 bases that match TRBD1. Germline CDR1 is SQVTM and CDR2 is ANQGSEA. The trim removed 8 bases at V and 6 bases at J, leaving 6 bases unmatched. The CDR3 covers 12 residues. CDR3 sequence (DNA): TGCAGCACCTGGACAGGGGGTAATGGCTACACCTTC. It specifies CSTWTGGNGYTF. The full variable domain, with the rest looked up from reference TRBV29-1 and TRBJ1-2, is SAVISQKPSRDICQRGTSLTIQCQVDSQVTMMFWYRQQPGQSLTLIATANQGSEATYESGFVIDKFPISRPNLTFSTLTVSNMSPEDSSIYLCSTWTGGNGYTFGSGTRLTVV.

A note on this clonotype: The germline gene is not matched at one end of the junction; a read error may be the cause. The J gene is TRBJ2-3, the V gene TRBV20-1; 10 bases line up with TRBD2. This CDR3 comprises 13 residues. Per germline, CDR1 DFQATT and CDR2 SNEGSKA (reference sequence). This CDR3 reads CSARDPLTLAGGF. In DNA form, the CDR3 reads TGCAGTGCTAGAGACCCCCTAACTTTAGCGGGAGGATTT.

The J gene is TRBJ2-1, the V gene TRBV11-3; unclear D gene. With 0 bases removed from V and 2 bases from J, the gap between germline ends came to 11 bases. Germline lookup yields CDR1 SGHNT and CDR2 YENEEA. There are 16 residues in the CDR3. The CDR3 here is CASSLDCPSTYNEQFF. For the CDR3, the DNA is TGTGCCAGCAGCTTAGATTGTCCTTCGACCTACAATGAGCAGTTCTTC.

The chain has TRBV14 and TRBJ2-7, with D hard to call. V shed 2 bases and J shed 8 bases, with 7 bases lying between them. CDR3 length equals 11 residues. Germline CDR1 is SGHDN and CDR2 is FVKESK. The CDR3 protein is CASSQRAQQYF. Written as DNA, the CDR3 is TGTGCCAGCAGCCAACGAGCTCAGCAGTACTTC. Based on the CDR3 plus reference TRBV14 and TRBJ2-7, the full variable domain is EAGVTQFPSHSVIEKGQTVTLRCDPISGHDNLYWYRRVMGKEIKFLLHFVKESKQDESGMPNNRFLAERTGGTYSTLKVQPAELEDSGVYFCASSQRAQQYFGPGTRLTVT.

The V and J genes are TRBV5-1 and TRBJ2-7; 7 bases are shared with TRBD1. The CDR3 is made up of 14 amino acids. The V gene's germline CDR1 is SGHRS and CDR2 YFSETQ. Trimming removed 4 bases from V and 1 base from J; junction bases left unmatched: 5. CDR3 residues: CASSTGTVSYEQYF. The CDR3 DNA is TGCGCCAGCAGCACCGGGACAGTGTCCTACGAGCAGTACTTC.

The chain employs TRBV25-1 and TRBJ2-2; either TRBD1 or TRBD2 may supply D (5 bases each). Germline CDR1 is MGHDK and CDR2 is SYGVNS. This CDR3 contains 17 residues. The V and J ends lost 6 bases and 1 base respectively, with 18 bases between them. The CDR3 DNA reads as TGTGCCAGCAGGGGGACCTTCCTGCTTAAGAACACCGGGGAGCTGTTTTTT. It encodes CASRGTFLLKNTGELFF.

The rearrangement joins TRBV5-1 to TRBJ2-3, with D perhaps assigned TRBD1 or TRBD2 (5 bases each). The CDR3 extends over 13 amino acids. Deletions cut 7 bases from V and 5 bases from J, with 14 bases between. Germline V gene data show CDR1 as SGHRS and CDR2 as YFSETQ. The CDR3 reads CASRDGRGDTQYF. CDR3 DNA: TGCGCCAGCCGGGACGGCCGGGGAGATACGCAGTATTTT.

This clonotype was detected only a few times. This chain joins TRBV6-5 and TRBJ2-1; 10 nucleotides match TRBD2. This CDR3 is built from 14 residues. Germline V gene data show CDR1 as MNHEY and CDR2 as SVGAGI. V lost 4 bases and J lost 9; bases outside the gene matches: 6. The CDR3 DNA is TGTGCCAGCAGTTCGGCTAGCGGGAGTCGTGAGCAGTTCTTC. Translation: CASSSASGSREQFF.

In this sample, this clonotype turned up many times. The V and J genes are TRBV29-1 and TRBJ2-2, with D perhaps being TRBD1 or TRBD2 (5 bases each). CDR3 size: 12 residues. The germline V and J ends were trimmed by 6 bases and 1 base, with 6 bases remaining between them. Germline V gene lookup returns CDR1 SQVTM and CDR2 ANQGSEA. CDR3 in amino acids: CSVGENTGELFF. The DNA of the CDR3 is TGCAGCGTGGGGGAGAACACCGGGGAGCTGTTTTTT.

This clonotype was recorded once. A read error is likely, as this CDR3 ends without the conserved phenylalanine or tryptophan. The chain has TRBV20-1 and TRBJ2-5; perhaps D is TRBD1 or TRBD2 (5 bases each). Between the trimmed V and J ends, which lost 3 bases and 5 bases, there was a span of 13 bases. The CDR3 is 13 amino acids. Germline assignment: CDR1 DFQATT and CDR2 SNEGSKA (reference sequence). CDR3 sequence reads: CSASTGPTETQYL. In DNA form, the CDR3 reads TGCAGTGCTAGCACGGGACCCACGGAGACCCAGTACCTC.

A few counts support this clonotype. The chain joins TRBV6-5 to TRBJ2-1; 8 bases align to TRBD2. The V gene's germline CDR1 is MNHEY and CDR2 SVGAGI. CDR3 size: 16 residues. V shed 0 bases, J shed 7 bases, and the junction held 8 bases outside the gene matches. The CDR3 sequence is CASSYSLSAGANEQFF. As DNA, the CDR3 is TGTGCCAGCAGTTACTCCCTGTCAGCGGGAGCTAATGAGCAGTTCTTC.

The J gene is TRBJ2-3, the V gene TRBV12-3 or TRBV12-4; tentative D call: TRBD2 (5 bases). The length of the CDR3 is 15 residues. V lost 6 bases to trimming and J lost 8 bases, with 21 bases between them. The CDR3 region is CASRPQANPEGTQYF. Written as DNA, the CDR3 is TGTGCCAGCAGGCCCCAGGCTAATCCTGAGGGTACGCAGTATTTT.

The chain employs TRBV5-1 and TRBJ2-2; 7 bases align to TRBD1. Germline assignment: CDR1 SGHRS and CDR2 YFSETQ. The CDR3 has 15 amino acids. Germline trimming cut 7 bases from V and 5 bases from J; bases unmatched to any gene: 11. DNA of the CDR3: TGCGCCAGCCGGCCTCAGGGGGTTGTGACCGGGGAGCTGTTTTTT. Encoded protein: CASRPQGVVTGELFF.

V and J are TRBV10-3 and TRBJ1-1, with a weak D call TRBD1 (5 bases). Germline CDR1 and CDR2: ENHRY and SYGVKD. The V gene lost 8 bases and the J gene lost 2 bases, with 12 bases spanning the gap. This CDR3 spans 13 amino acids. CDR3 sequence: CAIGGGINTEAFF. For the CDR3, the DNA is TGTGCCATCGGGGGAGGTATAAACACTGAAGCTTTCTTT.

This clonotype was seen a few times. The CDR3 sequence is CASRLTVSSGNTIYF. The CDR3 DNA is TGTGCCAGCAGACTTACAGTGAGCTCTGGAAACACCATATATTTT. The V and J genes are TRBV27 and TRBJ1-3; D unclear. Deletions cut 6 bases from V and 0 bases from J, with 12 bases between. CDR1 MNHEY and CDR2 SMNVEV come from the germline V gene (reference sequence). The CDR3 totals 15 residues.

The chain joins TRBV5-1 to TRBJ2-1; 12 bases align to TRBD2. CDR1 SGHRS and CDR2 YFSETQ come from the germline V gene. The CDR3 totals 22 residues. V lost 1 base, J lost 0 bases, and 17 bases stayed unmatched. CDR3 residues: CASSLWWPGASGRASSYNEQFF. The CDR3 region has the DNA TGCGCCAGCAGCTTGTGGTGGCCGGGGGCTAGCGGGAGGGCCAGCTCCTACAATGAGCAGTTCTTC. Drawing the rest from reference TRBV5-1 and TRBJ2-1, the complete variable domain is KAGVTQTPRYLIKTRGQQVTLSCSPISGHRSVSWYQQTPGQGLQFLFEYFSETQRNKGNFPGRFSGRQFSNSRSEMNVSTLELGDSALYLCASSLWWPGASGRASSYNEQFFGPGTRLTVL.

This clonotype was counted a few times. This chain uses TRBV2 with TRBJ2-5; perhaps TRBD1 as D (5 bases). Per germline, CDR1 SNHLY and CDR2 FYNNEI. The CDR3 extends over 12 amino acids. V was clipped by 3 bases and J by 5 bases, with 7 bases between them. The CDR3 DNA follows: TGTGCCAGCAGTGACAGGGTGGAGACCCAGTACTTC. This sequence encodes CASSDRVETQYF.

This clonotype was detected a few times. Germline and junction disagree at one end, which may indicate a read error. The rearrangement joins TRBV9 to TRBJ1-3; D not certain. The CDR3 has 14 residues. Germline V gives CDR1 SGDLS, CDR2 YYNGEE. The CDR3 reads CASNPGNSGNTIYF. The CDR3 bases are TGTGCCAGCAATCCGGGTAACTCTGGAAACACCATATACTTT.

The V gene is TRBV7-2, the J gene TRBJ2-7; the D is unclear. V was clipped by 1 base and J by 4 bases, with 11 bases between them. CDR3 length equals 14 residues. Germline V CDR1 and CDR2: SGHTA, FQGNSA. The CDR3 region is CASSLDRTTYEQYF. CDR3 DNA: TGTGCCAGCAGCTTAGACCGGACCACATACGAGCAGTACTTC.

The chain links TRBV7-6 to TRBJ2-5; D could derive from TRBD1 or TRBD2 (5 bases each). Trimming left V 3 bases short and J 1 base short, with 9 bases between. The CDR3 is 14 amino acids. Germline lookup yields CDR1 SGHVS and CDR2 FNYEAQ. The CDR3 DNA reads TGTGCCAGCAGCTTGGGGGAGAGCCAAGAGACCCAGTACTTC. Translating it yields CASSLGESQETQYF. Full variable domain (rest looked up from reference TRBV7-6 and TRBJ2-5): GAGVSQSPRYKVTKRGQDVALRCDPISGHVSLYWYRQALGQGPEFLTYFNYEAQQDKSGLPNDRFSAERPEGSISTLTIQRTEQRDSAMYRCASSLGESQETQYFGPGTRLLVL.

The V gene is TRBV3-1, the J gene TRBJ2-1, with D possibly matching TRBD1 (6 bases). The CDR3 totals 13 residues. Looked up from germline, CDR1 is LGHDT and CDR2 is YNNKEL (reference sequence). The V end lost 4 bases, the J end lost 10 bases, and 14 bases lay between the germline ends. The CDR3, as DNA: TGTGCCAGCAGCCGAACCGACAGGAGAGAGCAGTTCTTC. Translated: CASSRTDRREQFF.

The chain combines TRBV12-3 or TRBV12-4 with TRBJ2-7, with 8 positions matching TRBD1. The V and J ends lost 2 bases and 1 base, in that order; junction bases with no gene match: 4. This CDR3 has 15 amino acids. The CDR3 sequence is CASSLIGQGSYEQYF. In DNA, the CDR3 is TGTGCCAGCAGTTTAATAGGACAGGGATCCTACGAGCAGTACTTC.

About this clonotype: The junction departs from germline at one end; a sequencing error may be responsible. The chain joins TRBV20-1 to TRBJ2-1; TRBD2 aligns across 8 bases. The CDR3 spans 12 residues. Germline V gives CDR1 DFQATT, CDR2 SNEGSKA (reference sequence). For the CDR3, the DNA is TGCAGTGCTAGAGATTGGCGGGGGGAGCATTTCTTC. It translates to CSARDWRGEHFF.

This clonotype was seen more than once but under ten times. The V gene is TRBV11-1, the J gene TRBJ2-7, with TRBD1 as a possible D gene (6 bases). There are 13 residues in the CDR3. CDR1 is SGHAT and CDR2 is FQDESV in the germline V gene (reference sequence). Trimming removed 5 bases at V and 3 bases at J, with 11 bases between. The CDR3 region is CASSLRDNYEQYF. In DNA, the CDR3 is TGTGCCAGCAGCCTCCGGGACAACTACGAGCAGTACTTC.